Here is one T cell receptor (beta chain) with its context. Its antigen specificity is not known. Nothing much larger sits one base from this clone, and base qualities are not available. Spanning cysteine to phenylalanine, the CDR3 consists of 15 amino acids. The entry retains the CDR3 DNA only, 45 bases that are in frame from base 1. For CDR1 and CDR2, the germline V gene (reference sequence) lists SGHNT and YYREEE. Trimming leaves V shorter by 2 bases and J shorter by 6 bases, with the junction holding 5 bases beyond the gene matches. These data come from a study of cytomegalovirus exposure and HLA in healthy donors (dated by TCRdb to 2017 to 2019). As for the study more broadly: An earlier analysis of 587 of the donors reported roughly 270 Gb of sequence data and 117 million unique TCR beta sequences from about 179 million T cells. An early release that covered fewer than 800 HLA-typed donors contained approximately 300 gigabases of sequencing data and tens of millions of unique TCR sequences. Of the roughly 400 genotyped donors, 75% to 85% were placed in the genetic ancestry cluster associated with self-reported Caucasian donors. The study aimed to test whether cataloging public T cell receptors could reveal signatures of past pathogen exposure. The study profiled the T cell repertoires of fewer than 850 subjects by immunosequencing and related them to cytomegalovirus serostatus. Along with the 666-subject first cohort, a separate validation cohort of more than 90 different subjects was used. High-throughput TCR immunosequencing, statistical association of individual TCRs with disease status, and machine learning were combined to predict cytomegalovirus infection status. A later analysis re-analyzed previously published TCR beta repertoires from roughly 630 donors and added high-resolution HLA genotyping to study TCR occurrence patterns. The later analysis used no new phenotypic data to find candidate immune exposures, relying instead on TCR beta sequences and their occurrence across donors. To decide whether each TCR beta V gene segment behaved as functional or pseudogenic, an earlier analysis of nearly 600 of the donors relied on high-throughput TCR beta sequencing. Donor age, sex, ethnicity and CMV serostatus were collected together with the repertoire data. Genome-wide SNP genotypes for about 60% of the roughly 670 donors were used in a later genetic analysis, which treated that subset as a discovery cohort. All discovery cohort repertoires had been generated using a single sequencing platform. HLA typing included class I and class II loci at four-digit resolution. The number of donors typed differed by locus, with about 629-630 for A, B, C, DRB1 and DQB1, around 560 for DQA1, 600 to 610 for DPA1, and under 490 for DPB1. Four to six DR-DQ haplotypes were handled as single units for association and clustering, since linkage in the cohort was strong. On average, 235,054 unique TCR beta nucleotide sequences were sequenced per donor among about 400 genotyped donors of the cohort, with 15% to 20% of those sequences being non-productive. Overall results and qualifications from the work: In this cohort, only TCR beta chains were sequenced, and detectable features were limited by the absence of alpha or paired-chain data. A later analysis found that HLA-associated TCR beta chains were more clonally expanded and had lower generation probabilities than equally common non-associated chains. A further reported finding was that TCR beta sequences accurately predicted the HLA-A and HLA-B alleles for most subjects in the first cohort. A total of some 180 TCR beta chains were listed by the study as associated with cytomegalovirus. In a later genetic analysis, a missense DCLRE1C variant was associated with V-gene and J-gene trimming of TCR beta chains, and the association was replicated in an independent cohort. In an earlier analysis of 587 of the donors, most TCR beta V segments appeared in productive rearrangements about 87% or about 30% of the time, broadly matching IMGT annotations. A cluster of highly shared sequence variants was judged likely to be a technical artifact of the sequencing pipeline. A later analysis found that TCR association rates varied across HLA loci, with DRB1 alleles showing the most associated TCRs and HLA-C alleles the fewest. Three of the identified cytomegalovirus-associated TCR beta chains were confirmed in vitro to be specific for cytomegalovirus antigens. Linkage disequilibrium might explain the correlated functional status among segregating V segments, but an unknown experimental factor could not be excluded. When HLA alleles, especially DR and DQ, strongly co-occurred, TCR associations were difficult to assign to individual alleles. Because counts were too low, 15 to 20 rarely observed V segments, including chromosome 9 orphons, were excluded from the earlier analysis of 587 of the donors. According to the authors, the approach could potentially be generalized to other disease states and immunological phenotypes. In a later genetic analysis, fewer N-insertions in productive TCRs were reported among donors in an Asian-associated ancestry cluster than the roughly 640-donor mean. Presence/absence analyses assumed roughly uniform sequencing depth across donors, an assumption that may not hold. While some public TCRs were present in many individuals, most TCR sequences turned up only very rarely across donors. The classifier was reported to diagnose cytomegalovirus status with high specificity and sensitivity in both the original cohort and the validation cohort. A later analysis associated roughly 17,000 TCR beta sequences with specific HLA alleles at a false discovery rate of 0.05. The only immune exposure information available for the cohort was CMV serostatus. A later analysis reported that several top co-occurrence clusters appeared linked to parvovirus B19, influenza, CMV and Epstein-Barr virus. Because the 87-base-pair reads could not distinguish some IMGT-functional V segments, including TRBV6-2 and TRBV6-3, those segments were excluded. HLA typing was unavailable for some donors at each locus, so association tests used only the typed subset. Most CMV-associated TCR beta chains appeared to be HLA-restricted in a later analysis, and the HLA associations seemed to be driven largely by CMV exposure.

Library construction relied on the immunoSEQ multiplex PCR assay. For the multiplex PCR, a mixture combining 60 forward primers for TCR Vbeta segments and 13 reverse primers for TCR Jbeta segments was used. The CDR3 region of rearranged TCR beta genes was amplified from genomic DNA by a multiplex PCR assay. The Illumina HiSeq System was used to sequence the amplified TCR beta libraries as 87-base-pair reads. Per the authors' processing: A later analysis tallied 75 million to 85 million unique TCR beta chains across the 700 or so repertoires, and about 10 million of those chains were shared by two or more donors. A nearest-neighbor algorithm error-corrected the raw reads and collapsed the reads into unique sequences, merging closely related sequences to remove PCR and sequencing errors. V, D and J gene segments were assigned by aligning CDR3 sequences to IMGT reference sequences. Each retained sequence needed at least a six-nucleotide match to both a V gene segment and a J gene segment. Rearrangements were classified as productive when the CDR3 lacked stop codons and remained in frame with V and J, and all other rearrangements were classified as non-productive. Following IMGT convention, CDR3 was defined as the stretch from the second conserved V-encoded cysteine up to the conserved J-encoded phenylalanine. The earlier analysis of more than 450 of the donors excluded sequences that lacked an unambiguous match to a single V gene segment. In an earlier analysis of several hundred of the donors, V segments were called functional above 56.7% productive rearrangements and were called segregating when the between-donor standard deviation exceeded 5%. To diagnose cytomegalovirus status from the catalog of TCR beta chain sequences, a statistical classification framework was built. V and J gene assignment, in a later analysis, came from comparing TCR nucleotide sequences with IMGT/GENE-DB human TR gene sequences. A later analysis assigned CDR3 sequences and most-parsimonious VDJ recombination scenarios with the TCRdist pipeline. In a later analysis, each TCR beta chain was defined by its CDR3 amino acid sequence together with its V-gene family, and reads lacking a unique V-gene family were excluded. As a way to deal with suspected cross-contamination and a sequencing artifact, a later analysis dropped approximately 570 nucleotide sequences that were highly shared and had low generation probability. In a later analysis, a clonal expansion index was calculated for each public chain from normalized within-repertoire ranks of inferred template counts. A later analysis computed generation probabilities with a VDJ recombination model fitted to out-of-frame rearrangements, and checked the results against IGoR. Hypergeometric tests were used in a later analysis to score TCR-TCR, TCR-HLA and TCR-CMV co-occurrence, with a repertoire-size bias correction applied to the TCR pairs. In a later analysis, false discovery rates were estimated by permuting HLA or CMV assignments 20 times. A later analysis grouped co-occurring TCRs with DBSCAN, adding TCRdist sequence similarity when clustering within HLA-allele-positive subsets. For co-occurrence clustering, repertoires with fewer than 30,000 or more than 120,000 public chains were excluded, along with 4 to 6 repertoires with anomalous nucleotide sharing. TCRdb provides this immuneACCESS table in a form limited to in-frame rearrangements. Some clones are lacking; in checked studies, under half of them reflect an unresolved V gene, and why the rest are absent is not known. That table is the source of V, J and clone size, and D and trimming were worked out from the DNA. The sample contains about 34,000 clones, approximately 87% of them found a single time. In total, the top ten clones hold 2.5% to 3% of the sample.

The cohort was made up of about 610 healthy bone marrow donors. Cohort members were all nominally healthy when sampled, although unrecorded immune exposures were likely present. The donor tested CMV seronegative and was one of the 352 seronegative cohort members. A peripheral blood sample was provided by each donor, and peripheral blood mononuclear cells were used for TCR beta sequencing. The Qiagen DNeasy Blood Extraction Kit was used to extract genomic DNA from the blood cell samples. The sequenced material came from PBMCs. The TCR originated in a boy aged 10-17 years in good health and CMV-seronegative. The chain employs TRBV5-4 and TRBJ2-4; 10 middle bases align to TRBD1. The CDR3 reads as follows: CASSFGTGASNIQYF. The base sequence is TGTGCCAGCAGCTTTGGGACAGGGGCATCAAACATTCAGTACTTC.